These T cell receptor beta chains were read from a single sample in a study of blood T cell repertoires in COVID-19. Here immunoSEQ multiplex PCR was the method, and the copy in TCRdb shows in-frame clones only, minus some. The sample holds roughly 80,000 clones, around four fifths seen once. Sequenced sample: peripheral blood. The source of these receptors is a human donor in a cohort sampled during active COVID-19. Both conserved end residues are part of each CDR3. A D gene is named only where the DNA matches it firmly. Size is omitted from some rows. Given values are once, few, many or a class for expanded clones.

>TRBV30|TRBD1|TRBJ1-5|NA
TGTGCCTGGAGTGCACGAACCTGGGACAGCCGTCGGGGCAATCAGCCCCAGCATTTT
CAWSARTWDSRRGNQPQHF
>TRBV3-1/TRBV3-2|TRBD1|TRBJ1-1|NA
TGTGCCAGCAGCCAGGCGGGGACAGGGGGTCGGACTGAAGCTTTCTTT
CASSQAGTGGRTEAFF
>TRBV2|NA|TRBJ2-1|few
TGTGCCAGCAGTCGAGACCGGACTGGGTTCTTC
CASSRDRTGFF
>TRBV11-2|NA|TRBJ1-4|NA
TGTGCCAGCAGCTTAAAGGGGTTTGCAACTAATGAAAAACTGTTTTTT
CASSLKGFATNEKLFF
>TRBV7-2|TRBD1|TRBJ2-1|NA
TGTGCCAGCAGCTCCCGGGACAGGGGGAGCAGTGAGCAGTTCTTC
CASSSRDRGSSEQFF
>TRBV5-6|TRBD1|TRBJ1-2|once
TGTGCCAGCAGCCCCGGGACAGGGGAATATGGCTACACCTTC
CASSPGTGEYGYTF
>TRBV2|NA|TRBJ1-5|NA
TGTGCCAGCAGTGGGCAGGGTGTAAATCAGCCCCAGCATTTT
CASSGQGVNQPQHF
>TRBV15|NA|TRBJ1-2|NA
TGTGCCACCAGCAGAGATTACCCAGGGCTCTATGGCTACACCTTC
CATSRDYPGLYGYTF
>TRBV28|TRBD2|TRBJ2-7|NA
TGTGCCAGCAAAACCTCCAGCGGGGCTTACGAGCAGTACTTC
CASKTSSGAYEQYF
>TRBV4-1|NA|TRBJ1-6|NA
TGCGCCAGCAGCCCCCCAGCCGTAGCTTCACCCCTCCACTTT
CASSPPAVASPLHF
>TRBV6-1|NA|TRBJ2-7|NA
TGTGCCAGCAGTGAAGACGGCAGGCGTGTTGTGATCTACGAGCAGTACTTC
CASSEDGRRVVIYEQYF
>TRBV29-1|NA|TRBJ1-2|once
TGCAGCGTCAGCCTCAATGAGGGCTATGGCTACACCTTC
CSVSLNEGYGYTF
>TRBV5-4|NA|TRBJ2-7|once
TGTGCCAGCAGCTCCGGACAGCTCTGGAACGAGCAGTACTTC
CASSSGQLWNEQYF
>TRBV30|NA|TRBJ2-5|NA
TGTGCCTGGAGTAAGGCTAGGTTGGGGACCCAGTACTTC
CAWSKARLGTQYF
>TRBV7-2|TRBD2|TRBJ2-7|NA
TGTGCCAGCAGCTTAGCTTTCTTGCGGGGGGCCCCCCCCGAGCAGTACTTC
CASSLAFLRGAPPEQYF
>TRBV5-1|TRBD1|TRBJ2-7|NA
TGCGCCAGCAGCCCTAACTGGACAGGGGAGCAGTACTTC
CASSPNWTGEQYF
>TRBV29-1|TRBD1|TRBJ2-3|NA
TGCAGCGTTAAACAGGGGGCTGCAGATACGCAGTATTTT
CSVKQGAADTQYF
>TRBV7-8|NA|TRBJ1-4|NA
TGTGCCAGCAGCTTTACAGGGTCGACTAATGAAAAACTGTTTTTT
CASSFTGSTNEKLFF
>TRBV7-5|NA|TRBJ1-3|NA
TGTGTCAGAAGCTTAACACACCTCCCCCCGAACACCATATATTTT
CVRSLTHLPPNTIYF
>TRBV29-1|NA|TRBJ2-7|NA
TGCAGCGTTGAAAGGACGGGGAGCCACGAGCAGTACTTC
CSVERTGSHEQYF
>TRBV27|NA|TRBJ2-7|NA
TGTGCCAGCAGTTTTTCTAGGGGCGGCTACGAGCAGTACTTC
CASSFSRGGYEQYF
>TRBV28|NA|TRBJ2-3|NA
TGTGCCACCACTGGGGGGAACACAGATACGCAGTATTTT
CATTGGNTDTQYF
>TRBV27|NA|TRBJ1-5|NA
TGTGCCAGCAGACCAACGTACACGACTCCTATTCAGCCCCAGCATTTT
CASRPTYTTPIQPQHF
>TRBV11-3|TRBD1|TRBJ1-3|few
TGTGCCAGCAGCCCGGACAGGACCCGGAACACCATATATTTT
CASSPDRTRNTIYF
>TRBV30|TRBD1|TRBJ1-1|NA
TGTGCCTGGAGTATTTTTGGGACAGGGAACACTGAAGCTTTCTTT
CAWSIFGTGNTEAFF
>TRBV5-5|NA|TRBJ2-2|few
TGTGCCAGCAGCTTTCTGGGGCCCGGGGAGCTGTTTTTT
CASSFLGPGELFF
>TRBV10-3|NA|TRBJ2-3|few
TGTGCCATCAATGCGCGGCAGGGAAAGACTTATACGCAGTATTTT
CAINARQGKTYTQYF
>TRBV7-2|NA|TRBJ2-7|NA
TGTGCCAGCCGACAGGTCTCTTCCGAGCAGTACTTC
CASRQVSSEQYF
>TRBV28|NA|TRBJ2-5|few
TGTGCCAGCAGTGGGGGACTGCAGACCCAGTACTTC
CASSGGLQTQYF
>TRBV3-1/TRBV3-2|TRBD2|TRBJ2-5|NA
TGTGCCAGCAGCCGCCCACTAGCGGGGGGGCGAGAGACCCAGTACTTC
CASSRPLAGGRETQYF
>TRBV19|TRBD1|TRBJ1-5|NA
TGTGCCACCACCCCAGGGGGCTTCAATCAGCCCCAGCATTTT
CATTPGGFNQPQHF
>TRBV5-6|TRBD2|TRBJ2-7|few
TGTGCCAGCAGCTCCATAGCGGGGTACGAGCAGTACTTC
CASSSIAGYEQYF
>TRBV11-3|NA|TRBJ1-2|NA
TGTGCCAGCAGCCCTACGAGTGGCTATGGCTACACCTTC
CASSPTSGYGYTF
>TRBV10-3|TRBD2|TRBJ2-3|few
TGTGCCACCACTATTGGTGGCGGGGGGGCGCGAGATACGCAGTATTTT
CATTIGGGGARDTQYF
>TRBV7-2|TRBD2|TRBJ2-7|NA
TGTGCCAGCAGCTTAGTAGCGGGGGGCCTATACTACGAGCAGTACTTC
CASSLVAGGLYYEQYF
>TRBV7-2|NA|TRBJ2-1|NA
TGTGCCAGCAGCTCCGCTAGTGGGGGGAACTACAATGAGCAGTTCTTC
CASSSASGGNYNEQFF
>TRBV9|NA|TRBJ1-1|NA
TGTGCCAGCAGTCCCAATCAGGGGAACACTGAAGCTTTCTTT
CASSPNQGNTEAFF
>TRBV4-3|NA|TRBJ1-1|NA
TGCGCCAGCAGCCAAGATAGCAGTTTGAACACTGAAGCTTTCTTT
CASSQDSSLNTEAFF
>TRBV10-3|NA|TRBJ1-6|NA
TGTGCCATCAGTTTACAGGCGAGCTCCTATAATTCACCCCTCCACTTT
CAISLQASSYNSPLHF
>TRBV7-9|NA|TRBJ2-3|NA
TGTGCCAGCAGCAGAGGGCAGGTTTTAAGAGATACGCAGTATTTT
CASSRGQVLRDTQYF
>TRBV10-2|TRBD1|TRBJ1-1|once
TGCGCCAGCAGCGCGGGACAGGCGCTGAACACTGAAGCTTTCTTT
CASSAGQALNTEAFF
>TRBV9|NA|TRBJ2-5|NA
TGTGCCAGCAGCAACTCTCCTCAAGAGACCCAGTACTTC
CASSNSPQETQYF
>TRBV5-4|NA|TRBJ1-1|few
TGTGCCAGCAGCCGGGGGGAGAACACTGAAGCTTTCTTT
CASSRGENTEAFF
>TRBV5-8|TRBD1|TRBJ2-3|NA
TGTGCCAGCAGCTTACAGGGGGCGATCGGGGATACGCAGTATTTT
CASSLQGAIGDTQYF
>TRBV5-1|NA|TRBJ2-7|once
TGCGCCAGCAGCTTGTTTCCAGGGAAGGCCTACGAGCAGTACTTC
CASSLFPGKAYEQYF
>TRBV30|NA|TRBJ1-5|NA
TGTGCCTGGAGTGTACCTCAGGGACAAGGCAATCAGCCCCAGCATTTT
CAWSVPQGQGNQPQHF
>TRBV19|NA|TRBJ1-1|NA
TGTGCCAGTAGTATTGGCTCGGGAATGGGGTGGGACACTGAAGCTTTCTTT
CASSIGSGMGWDTEAFF
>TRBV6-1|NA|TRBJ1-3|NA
TGTGCCAGCAGTGAGTACCCGCTAAAACTGAACTCTGGAAACACCATATATTTT
CASSEYPLKLNSGNTIYF
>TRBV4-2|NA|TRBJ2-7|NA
TGTGCCAGCAGCCCCACCCCAGGCGCCTACGAGCAGTACTTC
CASSPTPGAYEQYF
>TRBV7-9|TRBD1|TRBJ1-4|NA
TGTGCCAGCAGCTTAGACGGGACAGGGTTTGAAAAACTGTTTTTT
CASSLDGTGFEKLFF
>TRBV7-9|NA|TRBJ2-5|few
TGTGCCAGCAGCTATAGTACGGAGACCCAGTACTTC
CASSYSTETQYF
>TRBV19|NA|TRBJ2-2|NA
TGTGCCAGTAGTATGACCGGGACTCCCACCGGGGAGCTGTTTTTT
CASSMTGTPTGELFF
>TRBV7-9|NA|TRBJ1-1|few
TGTGCCAGCCTGGCCAGCGGTCTCACTGAAGCTTTCTTT
CASLASGLTEAFF
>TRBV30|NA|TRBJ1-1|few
TGTGCCTGGACAGGGTTGGCTGAAGCTTTCTTT
CAWTGLAEAFF
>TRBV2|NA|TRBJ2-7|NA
TGTGCCAGCAGCCCCAGGGACGAGCAGTACTTC
CASSPRDEQYF